This passage covers 11 T cell receptor beta chains from one sample sequenced in a study of control samples from healthy donors and cancer patients. The data were produced by immunoSEQ multiplex PCR, yet TCRdb's version contains in-frame clones alone and is incomplete. The sample comprises 100,000 to 150,000 clones, almost 95% of which are singletons, and approximately 0.58% rests with the top ten. The sequenced sample was PBMCs. The receptors were gathered from a man older than 75 with head and neck cancer.

The V call is TRBV11-3, the J call TRBJ1-1; D perhaps matches TRBD1 (5 bases). CDR1 SGHNT and CDR2 YENEEA come from the germline V gene. Trimming shortened V by 5 bases and J by 5 bases, and 18 bases separated the two germline ends. The CDR3 length is 15 residues. The CDR3: CASSHGGAGGTEAFF. Here the CDR3 DNA reads TGTGCCAGCAGCCATGGAGGGGCTGGAGGTACTGAAGCTTTCTTT. The entire variable domain, with the rest obtained from reference TRBV11-3 and TRBJ1-1, is as follows: EAGVVQSPRYKIIEKKQPVAFWCNPISGHNTLYWYLQNLGQGPELLIRYENEEAVDDSQLPKDRFSAERLKGVDSTLKIQPAELGDSAVYLCASSHGGAGGTEAFFGQGTRLTVV.

This clone was detected only once. The chain links TRBV3-1 (or the pseudogene TRBV3-2) to TRBJ2-5; TRBD2 matches 11 bases. The CDR3 runs 15 residues. V gave up 4 bases and J gave up 5 bases; unmatched junction bases: 6. The germline CDR1 and CDR2 sequences are LGHDT and YNNKEL (reference sequence). The CDR3 DNA follows: TGTGCCAGCAGCCCCAGGACTAGCGGGTTTGAGACCCAGTACTTC. It yields the protein CASSPRTSGFETQYF.

The chain is built from TRBV10-3 and TRBJ2-7; 8 bases line up with TRBD2. This CDR3 spans 13 amino acids. Germline CDR1 reads ENHRY; CDR2 reads SYGVKD. The CDR3 DNA reads as TGTGTTTCGGGCGGGGGGAACACCTACGAGCAGTACTTC. Its translation is CVSGGGNTYEQYF.

The V and J genes are TRBV18 and TRBJ1-3; D not certain. Germline CDR1 KGHSH, CDR2 LQKENI. CDR3 length equals 15 residues. Trimming removed 6 bases at V and 0 bases at J, with 12 bases between. CDR3 protein: CASSPSPTSGNTIYF. Here the CDR3 DNA reads TGTGCCAGCTCCCCCTCCCCCACCTCTGGAAACACCATATATTTT.

This clone is a singleton in its sample. The chain joins TRBV2 to TRBJ1-1; the match to TRBD1 covers 9 bases. This CDR3 region has 14 residues. Germline CDR1 reads SNHLY; CDR2 reads FYNNEI. V shed 7 bases, J shed 3 bases, and the junction held 6 bases outside the gene matches. CDR3 amino acids: CASINRGLDTEAFF. The CDR3 coding sequence is TGTGCCAGCATTAACAGGGGGCTGGACACTGAAGCTTTCTTT.

This clone appeared a single time. The chain employs TRBV11-3 and TRBJ2-1; 9 bases match TRBD2. V lost 1 base to trimming and J lost 2 bases; unmatched junction nucleotides: 3. The CDR3 loop spans 16 amino acids. Germline CDR1 reads SGHNT; CDR2 reads YENEEA. As DNA, the CDR3 is TGTGCCAGCAGCTTAGGACTAGCGGTACCCTACAATGAGCAGTTCTTC. Translation gives CASSLGLAVPYNEQFF.

The chain has TRBV3-1 (or the pseudogene TRBV3-2) and TRBJ1-2; TRBD1 matches 7 bases. The junction had 5 bases not matched to a gene; V was cut back by 2 bases and J by 2 bases. The CDR3 extends over 15 amino acids. Germline values: CDR1 LGHDT, CDR2 YNNKEL (reference sequence). CDR3 residues: CASSQLDRQNYGYTF. The CDR3 region has the DNA TGTGCCAGCAGCCAACTGGACAGGCAGAACTATGGCTACACCTTC.

This sequence joins TRBV12-5 and TRBJ2-7; possible D gene TRBD1, 6 bases. The CDR3 covers 14 residues. Trimming left V 1 base short and J 1 base short, with 8 bases between. Germline lookup yields CDR1 LGHNT and CDR2 FRNRAP. As DNA, the CDR3 is TGTGCTAGTGGTTTGGGGACAGTATCCTACGAGCAGTACTTC. It yields the protein CASGLGTVSYEQYF.

The chain uses TRBV18 and TRBJ1-6, with D possibly being TRBD1 (5 bases). The CDR3 is 13 residues long. Trimming took off 3 bases at V and 10 bases at J, with 10 bases between the two ends. In germline, CDR1 is KGHSH, CDR2 LQKENI. In nucleotides, the CDR3 is TGTGCCAGCTCACCCCAGGGAGGGTCACCCCTCCACTTT. This sequence encodes CASSPQGGSPLHF. Variable domain in full (rest from reference TRBV18 and TRBJ1-6): NAGVMQNPRHLVRRRGQEARLRCSPMKGHSHVYWYRQLPEEGLKFMVYLQKENIIDESGMPKERFSAEFPKEGPSILRIQQVVRGDSAAYFCASSPQGGSPLHFGNGTRLTVT.

The V call is TRBV7-9, the J call TRBJ2-5, with 9 bases aligning to TRBD2. In germline, CDR1 is SEHNR, CDR2 FQNEAQ (reference sequence). The CDR3 is made up of 16 amino acids. The junction had 6 bases not matched to a gene; V was cut back by 2 bases and J by 2 bases. The CDR3 loop reads CASSLLGTSLQETQYF. CDR3 in DNA: TGTGCCAGCAGCTTACTCGGGACTAGCCTACAAGAGACCCAGTACTTC.

The CDR3 DNA reads as TGTGCCAGCACCATCAGGCCGCGGGCTAACTATGGCTACACCTTC. It translates to CASTIRPRANYGYTF. This chain joins TRBV3-1 (or the pseudogene TRBV3-2) and TRBJ1-2, with D hard to call. This CDR3 has 15 residues. Germline V gives CDR1 LGHDT, CDR2 YNNKEL (reference sequence). Trimming took off 7 bases at V and 0 bases at J, with 15 bases between the two ends.